This T cell receptor beta chain emerged from a study of patients and donors after allogeneic stem cell transplantation. Germline loops: CDR1 SGHKS, CDR2 YYEKEE (reference sequence). The CDR3 covers 14 residues. V was trimmed by 0 bases and J by 5 bases, leaving 9 bases between them. TCRdb re-called the RT-PCR reads with MiXCR, one entry per CDR3 protein. The repertoire consists of 920,000 or so distinct CDR3 sequences, with 18% occurring once and the leading ten covering 5% to 7.5%. This clonotype was observed a handful of times. The receptor was derived from a human donor who was either an allogeneic HSCT recipient or a stem cell or donor lymphocyte infusion donor (not recorded which). It is not recorded whose cells these are; they may come from a transplant donor. J is TRBJ1-5 and V is TRBV5-5; a possible D gene is TRBD1 (6 bases). Input material: blood, either unsorted or a sorted T cell fraction (not recorded which). CDR3: CASSLVRGDQPQHF. The CDR3 nucleotides are TGTGCCAGCAGCTTGGTCAGGGGCGATCAGCCCCAGCATTTT.